This T cell receptor (beta chain) was sequenced during a study of shared T cell receptors in the human thymus. J gave up 2 bases and V 1 base, and 23 bases lay outside the gene matches. Germline CDR1 and CDR2: MGHRA and YSYEKL. The CDR3 runs 22 residues. Profiled with immunoSEQ multiplex PCR; TCRdb holds only in-frame clones, not every one. The sample includes approximately 400,000 clones, 85% to 95% of them seen just once. The receptor comes from a human donor. Sequenced input: thymocytes. V and J are TRBV4-1 and TRBJ2-1, with 7 bases matching TRBD2. The CDR3 coding sequence is TGCGCCAGCAGCCAAGTGGGGGGGAAAGAGGTGTGGGCGGGCCTTACCTACAATGAGCAGTTCTTC. Translating it yields CASSQVGGKEVWAGLTYNEQFF.